This TCR beta chain was sequenced in a study of Graves' ophthalmopathy and Graves' hyperthyroidism. Amplification of TCR beta CDR3 regions used RNA transcripts. The library came from an HTBI-primed first-round RT-PCR and a second-round multiplex PCR. TCRdb ran MiXCR on the multiplex PCR reads and lists one entry per CDR3 protein. The sample lists fewer than 350,000 distinct CDR3 sequences; roughly 15% were seen once. In donors with ophthalmopathy, activity was moderate-to-severe, with CAS ≥3, NOSPECS ≥4 and duration under 3 months. In its sample, this clonotype was seen many times. Its antigen is as yet unknown. The germline V gene has CDR1 MNHEY and CDR2 SVGAGI. The CDR3 contains 15 residues. Trimming stripped 0 bases from V and 6 bases from J, with 11 bases between. Study-wide results and caveats: A roughly 81% specificity and roughly 90% sensitivity were achieved by a 13-signature model that separated ophthalmopathy from stable hyperthyroidism. Detected in blood as well were most expanded thyroid clonotypes with frequency above 0.001.

The source of this sequence is an adult man with Graves' ophthalmopathy. The sequencing input was peripheral blood. This sequence joins TRBV6-5 and TRBJ2-2; D possibly uses TRBD1 or TRBD2 (5 bases each). In DNA form, the CDR3 reads TGTGCCAGCAGTTACTCTTCTCGGGGACCCGGGGAGCTGTTTTTT. Translated, it gives CASSYSSRGPGELFF.